The rows below give T cell receptor beta chains drawn from one sample of a study of blood T cell repertoires in COVID-19. Data came from immunoSEQ multiplex PCR; TCRdb stores just in-frame clones and leaves some out. This table has roughly 63,000 clones, roughly nine tenths appearing once. Sequencing input: peripheral blood. The source is a man aged 50 to 60 with acute or convalescent COVID-19. The CDR3 runs from the conserved cysteine through the conserved F or W. Each record gives: CDR3 length, V gene, D gene, J gene, CDR3 DNA, CDR3 protein. A D gene is named only where the DNA matches it firmly.

>14|TRBV2|NA|TRBJ1-2
TGTGCCAGCAGTGAAATGGGGCAGAACTATGGCTACACCTTC
CASSEMGQNYGYTF
>12|TRBV28|NA|TRBJ1-6
TGTGCCAGCAAGGAGAGTGATTCACCCCTCCACTTT
CASKESDSPLHF
>13|TRBV7-2|NA|TRBJ2-1
TGTGCCAGCAGCTTAGGACAGTTGAATGAGCAGTTCTTC
CASSLGQLNEQFF
>16|TRBV9|TRBD1|TRBJ1-3
TGTGCCAGCAGCCCCCGGGGACAGGGGGCTGGAAACACCATATATTTT
CASSPRGQGAGNTIYF
>15|TRBV19|TRBD1|TRBJ2-1
TGTGCCAGTAGTCAGGGACAGGGACTCTACAATGAGCAGTTCTTC
CASSQGQGLYNEQFF
>16|TRBV4-3|NA|TRBJ1-3
TGCGCCAGCAGCCAAGATCCTCCGGGGACTGGAAACACCATATATTTT
CASSQDPPGTGNTIYF
>15|TRBV6-2/TRBV6-3|NA|TRBJ1-2
TGTGCCAGCAGTTACTCGAACATCCTCGGAGGTGGCTACACCTTC
CASSYSNILGGGYTF
>12|TRBV28|TRBD1|TRBJ1-2
TGTGCCAGCAGCTGGACAGGGTTAGGCTACACCTTC
CASSWTGLGYTF
>15|TRBV5-6|NA|TRBJ2-3
TGTGCCAGCAGCAGAGGCAGAAGCCTCACAGATACGCAGTATTTT
CASSRGRSLTDTQYF
>14|TRBV9|NA|TRBJ2-1
TGTGCCAGCAGCCCCAGCGGGCCGCTCAATGAGCAGTTCTTC
CASSPSGPLNEQFF
>17|TRBV11-3|TRBD1|TRBJ2-2
TGTGCCAGCAGCTTAGTGAGACAGGGGGCCGTCACCGGGGAGCTGTTTTTT
CASSLVRQGAVTGELFF
>14|TRBV6-5|NA|TRBJ1-2
TGTGCCAGCAAAGTTTTGGCGGTGGCCTATGGCTACACCTTC
CASKVLAVAYGYTF
>14|TRBV7-3|NA|TRBJ1-1
TGTGCCAGCAGCGCTCCGGGACTCGGGACTGAAGCTTTCTTT
CASSAPGLGTEAFF
>15|TRBV14|TRBD2|TRBJ2-7
TGTGCCAGCAGCTATCGGACTAGTTTGTCCTACGAGCAGTACTTC
CASSYRTSLSYEQYF
>16|TRBV19|TRBD1|TRBJ1-6
TGTGCCAGTAAAGGGAGGGCCGGGACAGGGAATTCACCCCTCCACTTT
CASKGRAGTGNSPLHF
>15|TRBV25-1|TRBD1|TRBJ1-6
TGTGCCAGCAGTGTCCCCGGACAGGGGGATTCACCCCTCCACTTT
CASSVPGQGDSPLHF